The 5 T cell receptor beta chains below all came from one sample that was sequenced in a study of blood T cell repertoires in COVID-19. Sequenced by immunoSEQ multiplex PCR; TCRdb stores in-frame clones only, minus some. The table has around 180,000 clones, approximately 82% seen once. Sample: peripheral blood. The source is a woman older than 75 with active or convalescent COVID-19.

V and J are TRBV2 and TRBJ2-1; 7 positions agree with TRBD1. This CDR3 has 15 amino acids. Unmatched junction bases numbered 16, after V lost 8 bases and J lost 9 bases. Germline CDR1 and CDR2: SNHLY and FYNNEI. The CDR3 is CASPRFRGLHGEQFF. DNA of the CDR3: TGTGCCAGCCCGCGATTCAGGGGGTTACATGGTGAGCAGTTCTTC.

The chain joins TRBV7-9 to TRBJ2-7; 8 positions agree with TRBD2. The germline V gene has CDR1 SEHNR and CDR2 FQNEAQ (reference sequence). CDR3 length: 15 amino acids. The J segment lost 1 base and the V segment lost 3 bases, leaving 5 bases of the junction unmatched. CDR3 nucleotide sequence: TGTGCCAGCAGCTTTGGAACTAGCGGTTCCTACGAGCAGTACTTC. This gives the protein CASSFGTSGSYEQYF.

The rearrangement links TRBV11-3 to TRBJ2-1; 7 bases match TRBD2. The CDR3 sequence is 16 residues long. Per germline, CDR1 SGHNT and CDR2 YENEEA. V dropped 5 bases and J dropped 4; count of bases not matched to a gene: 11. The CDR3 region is CASSPEPRGGYNEQFF. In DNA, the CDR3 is TGTGCCAGCAGCCCCGAACCCCGCGGGGGTTACAATGAGCAGTTCTTC.

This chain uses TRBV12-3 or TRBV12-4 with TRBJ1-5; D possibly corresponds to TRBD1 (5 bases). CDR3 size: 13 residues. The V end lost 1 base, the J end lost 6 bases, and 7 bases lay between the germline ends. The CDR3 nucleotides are TGTGCCAGCAGTTTAGGGCAGGGTCAGCCCCAGCATTTT. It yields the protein CASSLGQGQPQHF.

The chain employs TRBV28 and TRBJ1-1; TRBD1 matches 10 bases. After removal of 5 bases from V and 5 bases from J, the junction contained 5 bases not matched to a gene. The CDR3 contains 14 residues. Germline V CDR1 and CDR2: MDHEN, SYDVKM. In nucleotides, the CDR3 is TGTGCCAGCAGTCGGGACAGGGGTGTAACTGAAGCTTTCTTT. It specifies CASSRDRGVTEAFF.